What follows are 2 T cell receptor beta chains derived from one specimen sequenced in a study of T cells in women clearing cervical HPV infection. Using immunoSEQ multiplex PCR, the repertoire was profiled, and TCRdb retains in-frame clones only, with some absent. The specimen's table records 25,000 to 35,000 clones. Sequencing was performed on blood buffy coat. All receptors come from a woman between 18 and 75 years old with a cervical HPV16 infection that either progressed to CIN3+ or cleared (not recorded which).

With respect to this clone: The CDR3 extends 3 residues past the end of the read, so its final part is completed from the germline J gene. The chain links TRBV12-5 to TRBJ1-1; weak D call: TRBD1 (5 bases). This CDR3 has 14 amino acids. V lost 6 bases and J lost 2, with 13 bases in between. Germline loops: CDR1 LGHNT, CDR2 FRNRAP. This chain's CDR3 is CASGSRGVNTEAFF. The sequenced part of the CDR3 DNA is TGTGCTAGTGGCTCAAGGGGTGTAAACACTGAA.

Concerning this clone: The read finishes 3 residues shy of the CDR3 end, and the germline J gene is used to complete it. V usage is TRBV19 and J usage is TRBJ2-4; possibly TRBD1 for D (5 bases). CDR3 length equals 16 residues. Between the trimmed V and J ends, which lost 3 bases and 2 bases, there was a span of 14 bases. Germline V gene data show CDR1 as LNHDA and CDR2 as SQIVND (reference sequence). The CDR3 DNA, read in part, is TGTGCCAGTAGTATTACTGGGGCGGCTTCCAAAAACATT. Its protein is CASSITGAASKNI. The whole CDR3 protein is CASSITGAASKNIQYF.